The 29 T cell receptor beta chains below all came from one sample that was sequenced in a study of blood T cell repertoires in COVID-19. Clones were sequenced by immunoSEQ multiplex PCR, and TCRdb holds only the in-frame ones, with some missing. The table records around 280,000 clones, 86% of them present only once. The sample consisted of peripheral blood. Receptor source: a woman between 25 and 40 years old who had recovered from COVID-19.

This chain joins TRBV5-4 and TRBJ2-2, with TRBD1 matching over 8 bases. Germline V lookup: CDR1 SGHNT, CDR2 YYREEE (reference sequence). J was trimmed by 4 bases and V by 2 bases; bases with no gene match: 1. The CDR3 totals 14 residues. CDR3 DNA sequence: TGTGCCAGCAGCTTACAGGGGGGCACCGGGGAGCTGTTTTTT. This encodes CASSLQGGTGELFF.

This chain joins TRBV21-1 and TRBJ2-3; TRBD2 was called by the table and not checked on the DNA. TRBV21-1 is a known pseudogene. CDR3 length equals 16 residues. The CDR3 here is CASSKLGAGGTDTQYF. The DNA for the CDR3 is TGTGCCAGCAGCAAATTGGGAGCGGGGGGCACAGATACGCAGTATTTT.

The V and J genes are TRBV6-5 and TRBJ2-6; 7 bases are a match to TRBD1. The V segment lost 7 bases and the J segment 2 bases; nucleotides outside the gene matches: 5. This CDR3 is 15 amino acids long. Germline lookup yields CDR1 MNHEY and CDR2 SVGAGI. The CDR3 DNA follows: TGTGCCAGCATGGGGACAGAGGCTGGGGCCAACGTCCTGACTTTC. Translated: CASMGTEAGANVLTF.

This chain uses TRBV7-3 with TRBJ1-5; 8 positions match TRBD1. J was trimmed by 2 bases and V by 5 bases; bases with no gene match: 11. The CDR3 covers 17 residues. Germline V CDR1 and CDR2: SGHTA, FQGTGA. CDR3 sequence reads: CASSRTDRDEGNQPQHF. As DNA, the CDR3 is TGTGCCAGCAGCCGGACGGACAGGGACGAAGGCAATCAGCCCCAGCATTTT.

The V call is TRBV5-1, the J call TRBJ2-3; 9 bases map to TRBD2. This CDR3 comprises 16 residues. V dropped 3 bases and J dropped 1; count of bases not matched to a gene: 6. CDR1 is SGHRS and CDR2 is YFSETQ in the germline V gene. The CDR3 DNA sequence: TGCGCCAGCAGCTCAGGAGCGGGGGGCGGCACAGATACGCAGTATTTT. Its translation is CASSSGAGGGTDTQYF.

The CDR3 protein is CASSVGEHEQYF. In DNA form, the CDR3 reads TGTGCCAGCAGCGTAGGGGAACACGAGCAGTACTTC. The V gene is TRBV5-6, the J gene TRBJ2-7, with a tentative D call TRBD1 (5 bases). The germline V gene encodes CDR1 SGHDT and CDR2 YYEEEE. Trimming removed 4 bases from V and 5 bases from J, with 10 bases in between. The CDR3 covers 12 residues.

The chain links TRBV29-1 to TRBJ1-2, with TRBD1 matching over 8 bases. After removal of 7 bases from V and 6 bases from J, the junction contained 16 bases not matched to a gene. CDR1 SQVTM and CDR2 ANQGSEA come from the germline V gene. CDR3 length: 15 amino acids. CDR3 bases: TGCAGCGCCGGGACAGGCAACCACGGCGTGGATGGCTACACCTTC. Translating gives CSAGTGNHGVDGYTF.

On this clone: This same CDR3 is encoded by further DNA sequences in the sample. The chain couples TRBV2 to TRBJ1-1, with D possibly being TRBD1 (6 bases). This CDR3 has 14 amino acids. Germline-derived CDR1 and CDR2 are SNHLY and FYNNEI. V lost 6 bases, J lost 1 base, and 12 bases lay in between. The CDR3 here is CASSWTAPNTEAFF. The CDR3 DNA sequence: TGTGCCAGCAGCTGGACAGCGCCGAACACTGAAGCTTTCTTT.

The V call is TRBV5-4, the J call TRBJ2-7; D is unclear. In germline, CDR1 is SGHNT, CDR2 YYREEE (reference sequence). Deletions cut 2 bases from V and 5 bases from J, with 14 bases between. The CDR3 is made up of 14 amino acids. The CDR3 nucleotides read TGTGCCAGCAGCTTTTATGGGCCCCCCAACGAGCAGTACTTC. It specifies CASSFYGPPNEQYF.

This CDR3 reads CASREWGVYQPQHF. The CDR3 nucleotides read TGTGCCAGTCGGGAATGGGGGGTCTATCAGCCCCAGCATTTT. The V gene is TRBV28, the J gene TRBJ1-5; TRBD1 might be the D (5 bases). Germline V gene lookup returns CDR1 MDHEN and CDR2 SYDVKM. V was trimmed by 9 bases and J by 5 bases, leaving 17 bases between them. CDR3 length: 14 amino acids.

This chain links TRBV5-6 with TRBJ2-7; TRBD1 matches 10 bases. V lost 4 bases and J lost 2; bases outside the gene matches: 6. The CDR3 covers 15 residues. Germline-derived CDR1 and CDR2 are SGHDT and YYEEEE. In DNA form, the CDR3 reads TGTGCCAGCAGCATGGGACAGGGGTCCCCCTACGAGCAGTACTTC. It translates to CASSMGQGSPYEQYF. Based on the CDR3 plus reference TRBV5-6 and TRBJ2-7, the full variable domain is DAGVTQSPTHLIKTRGQQVTLRCSPKSGHDTVSWYQQALGQGPQFIFQYYEEEERQRGNFPDRFSGHQFPNYSSELNVNALLLGDSALYLCASSMGQGSPYEQYFGPGTRLTVT.

The V and J genes are TRBV28 and TRBJ2-1, with 7 bases matching TRBD2. Germline loops: CDR1 MDHEN, CDR2 SYDVKM. V trimming: 2 bases; J trimming: 7 bases; junction bases outside the gene matches: 5. The length of the CDR3 is 14 residues. The CDR3 spells CASSLGGGLNEQFF. CDR3 DNA sequence: TGTGCCAGCAGTTTAGGGGGGGGTCTGAATGAGCAGTTCTTC.

There are a few counts of this clone. CDR3 coding DNA: TGTGCCAGCAGCTTAGGGTTGAGCTCCTATAATTCACCCCTCCACTTT. This sequence encodes CASSLGLSSYNSPLHF. This chain uses TRBV7-2 with TRBJ1-6; unclear D gene. The CDR3 covers 16 residues. Trimming shortened V by 1 base and J by 0 bases, and 7 bases separated the two germline ends. CDR1 and CDR2 (germline): SGHTA, FQGNSA. Looking up the rest from reference TRBV7-2 and TRBJ1-6 gives the full variable domain: GAGVSQSPSNKVTEKGKDVELRCDPISGHTALYWYRQSLGQGLEFLIYFQGNSAPDKSGLPSDRFSAERTGGSVSTLTIQRTQQEDSAVYLCASSLGLSSYNSPLHFGNGTRLTVT.

For the CDR3, the DNA is TGTGCCACCAGTCGGTCTGGGGCCGAGCAGTACTTC. Translating it yields CATSRSGAEQYF. This rearrangement joins TRBV24-1 to TRBJ2-7, with a possible D match to TRBD1 (5 bases). The CDR3 consists of 12 residues. V lost 6 bases to trimming and J lost 6 bases, with 11 bases between them. Germline loops: CDR1 KGHDR, CDR2 SFDVKD.

The chain has TRBV2 and TRBJ2-1; TRBD2 might be the D (6 bases). V shed 1 base and J shed 7 bases, with 17 bases lying between them. This CDR3 spans 16 amino acids. Germline-derived CDR1 and CDR2 are SNHLY and FYNNEI. The CDR3 region has the DNA TGTGCCAGCAGTGAAGATTTCACTTCTGGGGGGAATGAGCAGTTCTTC. Translation gives CASSEDFTSGGNEQFF.

In its sample, this clone was seen a few times. The chain has TRBV3-1 (or the pseudogene TRBV3-2) and TRBJ1-5; TRBD1 agrees at 11 bases. V dropped 6 bases and J dropped 11; count of bases not matched to a gene: 12. Germline CDR1 LGHDT, CDR2 YNNKEL (reference sequence). This CDR3 has 15 amino acids. The DNA for the CDR3 is TGTGCCAGCAGTCCAGGGACAGGGGGTATCACGGCCCAGCATTTT. Its translation: CASSPGTGGITAQHF.

The chain has TRBV9 and TRBJ1-1, with D uncertain. Germline V gene sequence: CDR1 SGDLS, CDR2 YYNGEE. The CDR3 is 13 amino acids. Deletions cut 0 bases from V and 2 bases from J, with 5 bases between. CDR3 coding DNA: TGTGCCAGCAGCGTAGGGCCCAACACTGAAGCTTTCTTT. Translated: CASSVGPNTEAFF. Full variable domain (missing parts from reference TRBV9 and TRBJ1-1): DSGVTQTPKHLITATGQRVTLRCSPRSGDLSVYWYQQSLDQGLQFLIQYYNGEERAKGNILERFSAQQFPDLHSELNLSSLELGDSALYFCASSVGPNTEAFFGQGTRLTVV.

The gene calls are TRBV7-2 and TRBJ2-6; no definite D call. CDR3 size: 16 residues. V was pared by 1 base and J by 0 bases, with 7 bases between. CDR1 is SGHTA and CDR2 is FQGNSA in the germline V gene. This CDR3 is CASSLDPNSGANVLTF. The CDR3 region has the DNA TGTGCCAGCAGCTTAGACCCTAACTCTGGGGCCAACGTCCTGACTTTC.

CDR3 sequence (DNA): TGTGCCAGCAGCCCGACGACAGGGGATCTAGCTTTCTTT. Its translation is CASSPTTGDLAFF. This chain uses TRBV7-3 with TRBJ1-1; 8 bases are a match to TRBD1. Germline CDR1 SGHTA, CDR2 FQGTGA. The CDR3 is 13 amino acids. With V trimmed by 5 bases and J by 10 bases, 9 bases remained unmatched.

J is TRBJ2-3 and V is TRBV28, with 10 bases matching TRBD2. Germline V gives CDR1 MDHEN, CDR2 SYDVKM. There are 14 residues in the CDR3. The V gene end was trimmed by 7 bases and the J gene end by 4 bases; junction bases not matched to a gene: 5. CDR3 loop: CASTLAGVPDTQYF. The CDR3 DNA sequence: TGTGCCAGCACTCTAGCGGGAGTTCCAGATACGCAGTATTTT.

This clone was recorded once. The chain employs TRBV24-1 and TRBJ2-3, with 10 bases lining up with TRBD1. V dropped 3 bases and J dropped 4; count of bases not matched to a gene: 6. The CDR3 has 16 residues. Germline CDR1 KGHDR, CDR2 SFDVKD. CDR3: CATSDQGQGNADTQYF. The DNA of the CDR3 is TGTGCCACCAGTGATCAGGGACAGGGGAACGCAGATACGCAGTATTTT.

The V and J genes are TRBV7-2 and TRBJ2-7; tentatively, D is TRBD2 (5 bases). The V gene lost 2 bases and the J gene lost 4 bases, with 9 bases spanning the gap. Germline V gives CDR1 SGHTA, CDR2 FQGNSA. This CDR3 has 13 residues. CDR3 nucleotide sequence: TGTGCCAGCAGCTTAACGTGGGAGTACGAGCAGTACTTC. This translates into CASSLTWEYEQYF.

The chain employs TRBV19 and TRBJ1-2; unclear D gene. V lost 0 bases to trimming and J lost 3 bases, with 8 bases between them. The germline CDR1 and CDR2 sequences are LNHDA and SQIVND (reference sequence). The CDR3 runs 14 residues. The CDR3 is CASSIDLEDYGYTF. DNA of the CDR3: TGTGCCAGTAGTATAGATCTAGAGGACTATGGCTACACCTTC.

The rearrangement uses TRBV9 and TRBJ2-1; tentative D call: TRBD1 (5 bases). In germline, CDR1 is SGDLS, CDR2 YYNGEE. The CDR3 spans 16 residues. Trimming removed 0 bases at V and 0 bases at J, with 10 bases between. As DNA, the CDR3 is TGTGCCAGCAGCGTAGCCCAGGGCAACTCCTACAATGAGCAGTTCTTC. Translated: CASSVAQGNSYNEQFF. Looking up the rest from reference TRBV9 and TRBJ2-1 gives the full variable domain: DSGVTQTPKHLITATGQRVTLRCSPRSGDLSVYWYQQSLDQGLQFLIQYYNGEERAKGNILERFSAQQFPDLHSELNLSSLELGDSALYFCASSVAQGNSYNEQFFGPGTRLTVL.

The chain uses TRBV19 and TRBJ2-3; D remains ambiguous. V was shortened by 0 bases and J by 3 bases, with 10 bases between the two germline ends. Germline lookup yields CDR1 LNHDA and CDR2 SQIVND (reference sequence). CDR3 length: 15 residues. This CDR3 is CASSIDRVRTDTQYF. As DNA, the CDR3 is TGTGCCAGTAGTATAGATCGTGTCAGGACAGATACGCAGTATTTT.

V usage is TRBV19 and J usage is TRBJ1-5; perhaps TRBD1 as D (6 bases). This CDR3 region has 16 residues. V gave up 1 base and J gave up 0 bases, with 10 bases separating them. CDR1 is LNHDA, CDR2 SQIVND, per germline (reference sequence). Written as DNA, the CDR3 is TGTGCCAGTAGTATAGCCGGCAGGGGTAGCAATCAGCCCCAGCATTTT. Translating it yields CASSIAGRGSNQPQHF.

The V call is TRBV10-1, the J call TRBJ2-3; D is uncertain. CDR1 and CDR2 from the germline V gene are WNHNN and SYGVQD (reference sequence). Trimming removed 6 bases from V and 2 bases from J, with 6 bases in between. The CDR3 contains 12 residues. Written as DNA, the CDR3 is TGCGCCAGCAGCCCTAACACAGATACGCAGTATTTT. This codes for CASSPNTDTQYF.

This rearrangement joins TRBV27 to TRBJ2-7; D is unresolved. CDR1 and CDR2 (germline): MNHEY, SMNVEV (reference sequence). Between the trimmed V and J ends, which lost 0 bases and 0 bases, there was a span of 9 bases. This CDR3 has 15 amino acids. CDR3 nucleotides: TGTGCCAGCAGTTTATCGGTCAACTTCTCCTACGAGCAGTACTTC. Protein: CASSLSVNFSYEQYF.

This clone appeared once. The chain carries TRBV5-4 and TRBJ2-7, with 13 bases fitting TRBD2. The CDR3 has 14 amino acids. The J segment lost 6 bases and the V segment lost 4 bases, leaving 4 bases of the junction unmatched. CDR1 is SGHNT and CDR2 is YYREEE in the germline V gene (reference sequence). The CDR3 nucleotides are TGTGCCAGCAGCCCAGGACTAGCGGGAGTCGAGCAGTACTTC. As protein: CASSPGLAGVEQYF. The full variable domain, in which reference TRBV5-4 and TRBJ2-7 provide the parts outside the CDR3, is ETGVTQSPTHLIKTRGQQVTLRCSSQSGHNTVSWYQQALGQGPQFIFQYYREEENGRGNFPPRFSGLQFPNYSSELNVNALELDDSALYLCASSPGLAGVEQYFGPGTRLTVT.